The 25 T cell receptor beta chains in this list originate from one sample, sequenced in a study of blood T cell repertoires in COVID-19. Sequencing was performed with immunoSEQ multiplex PCR; in TCRdb, only in-frame clones are kept and a portion is missing. The sample records fewer than 90,000 clones, around nine tenths being singletons. What was sequenced was peripheral blood. The receptor source for this set is a man over 45 with active or convalescent COVID-19.

V usage is TRBV7-2 and J usage is TRBJ2-7, with TRBD1 identical over 9 bases. J was trimmed by 2 bases and V by 1 base; bases with no gene match: 9. Germline V CDR1 and CDR2: SGHTA, FQGNSA. The CDR3 length is 17 residues. CDR3 protein: CASSLGGLTGGAYEQYF. In DNA, the CDR3 is TGTGCCAGCAGCTTAGGGGGACTGACAGGGGGAGCCTACGAGCAGTACTTC.

V usage is TRBV10-3 and J usage is TRBJ2-3; 8 positions agree with TRBD2. With 7 bases clipped from V and 0 bases from J, the junction kept 6 bases outside the gene matches. This CDR3 contains 15 residues. The germline CDR1 and CDR2 sequences are ENHRY and SYGVKD. CDR3 sequence: CAITNSGVSTDTQYF. The CDR3 DNA reads as TGTGCCATCACTAATAGCGGGGTTAGCACAGATACGCAGTATTTT.

The chain links TRBV12-3 or TRBV12-4 to TRBJ2-3; 7 nucleotides align to TRBD2. There are 12 residues in the CDR3. Trimming removed 6 bases from V and 10 bases from J; junction bases left unmatched: 7. CDR3 amino acids: CASRSSGASQYF. The CDR3, as DNA: TGTGCCAGCAGGTCCAGCGGGGCCTCGCAGTATTTT.

This chain joins TRBV6-2 or TRBV6-3 and TRBJ2-7, with D hard to call. Germline CDR1 is MNHEY and CDR2 is SVGEGT. The CDR3 length is 11 residues. The V gene lost 1 base and the J gene lost 5 bases, with 3 bases spanning the gap. CDR3 DNA: TGTGCCAGCAGTTACTTCGACGAGCAGTACTTC. It specifies CASSYFDEQYF.

The chain links TRBV6-5 to TRBJ1-1; D remains unclear. The length of the CDR3 is 13 residues. V dropped 6 bases and J dropped 0 bases, with 8 bases sitting between them. Germline CDR1 and CDR2: MNHEY and SVGAGI. In DNA, the CDR3 is TGTGCCAGCAGCAGACACTTGAACACTGAAGCTTTCTTT. The encoded protein is CASSRHLNTEAFF.

The chain recombines TRBV7-2 with TRBJ1-1, with D unresolved. The CDR3 covers 14 residues. With 3 bases removed from V and 0 bases from J, the gap between germline ends came to 8 bases. Germline values: CDR1 SGHTA, CDR2 FQGNSA. The DNA of the CDR3 is TGTGCCAGCAGCTTTTCTTCTATGAACACTGAAGCTTTCTTT. This sequence encodes CASSFSSMNTEAFF.

This chain links TRBV18 with TRBJ2-2; no reliable D call. The length of the CDR3 is 15 residues. The V gene's germline CDR1 is KGHSH and CDR2 LQKENI. V lost 3 bases and J lost 5, with 13 bases in between. CDR3 DNA sequence: TGTGCCAGCTCACCCATTGGGCCTCCTACCGGGGAGCTGTTTTTT. This translates into CASSPIGPPTGELFF.

CDR3 nucleotide sequence: TGTGCCAGTAGTATGTGGAGCGGGGGGGGACAAGAGACCCAGTACTTC. Encoded protein: CASSMWSGGGQETQYF. The chain carries TRBV19 and TRBJ2-5; 10 bases agree with TRBD2. Germline CDR1 and CDR2: LNHDA and SQIVND (reference sequence). The CDR3 runs 16 residues. The V gene end was trimmed by 3 bases and the J gene end by 2 bases; junction bases not matched to a gene: 6.

In DNA, the CDR3 is TGTGCCAGCAGTGACAGCACTAACTATGGCTACACCTTC. This translates into CASSDSTNYGYTF. J is TRBJ1-2 and V is TRBV28; possible D gene TRBD1, 5 bases. V was trimmed by 5 bases and J by 0 bases, leaving 7 bases between them. This CDR3 is built from 13 residues. The germline V gene has CDR1 MDHEN and CDR2 SYDVKM.

The CDR3 nucleotides are TGTGCCATCGCAGGGGGCCCAATGAACACTGAAGCTTTCTTT. Its translation: CAIAGGPMNTEAFF. The gene calls are TRBV10-3 and TRBJ1-1; 8 bases align to TRBD1. CDR1 and CDR2 from the germline V gene are ENHRY and SYGVKD. The V gene end was trimmed by 8 bases and the J gene end by 0 bases; junction bases not matched to a gene: 5. This CDR3 comprises 14 residues.

The chain carries TRBV6-2 or TRBV6-3 and TRBJ1-2, with 10 bases fitting TRBD1. Germline V CDR1 and CDR2: MNHEY, SVGEGT. J gave up 3 bases and V 5 bases, and 3 bases lay outside the gene matches. This CDR3 region has 14 residues. Here the CDR3 DNA reads TGTGCCAGCAGTAGGGGGACAGGGGACTATGGCTACACCTTC. Its translation: CASSRGTGDYGYTF.

The chain joins TRBV7-2 to TRBJ1-1, with D perhaps matching TRBD1 (6 bases). The germline CDR1 and CDR2 sequences are SGHTA and FQGNSA. Trimming shortened V by 4 bases and J by 7 bases, and 16 bases separated the two germline ends. CDR3 length: 14 residues. This chain's CDR3 is CASSSDRARGEAFF. Here the CDR3 DNA reads TGTGCCAGCAGCTCAGATCGGGCCAGGGGTGAAGCTTTCTTT.

V gene TRBV20-1 combines with J gene TRBJ1-1; no definite D call. Germline lookup yields CDR1 DFQATT and CDR2 SNEGSKA (reference sequence). Trimming shortened V by 0 bases and J by 9 bases, and 8 bases separated the two germline ends. The CDR3 contains 11 residues. The CDR3 DNA follows: TGCAGTGCTAGAGATCTCCCTCAAGCTTTCTTT. Translation gives CSARDLPQAFF.

The V call is TRBV18, the J call TRBJ2-2; TRBD2 might be the D (5 bases). Trimming took 3 bases from V and 3 from J, leaving 17 bases between them. The CDR3 extends over 17 amino acids. Germline CDR1 is KGHSH and CDR2 is LQKENI. The CDR3 nucleotides are TGTGCCAGCTCACCTCTTAGACTCAGCGGTGACACCGGGGAGCTGTTTTTT. Residues: CASSPLRLSGDTGELFF. The full variable domain, rest sourced from reference TRBV18 and TRBJ2-2, is NAGVMQNPRHLVRRRGQEARLRCSPMKGHSHVYWYRQLPEEGLKFMVYLQKENIIDESGMPKERFSAEFPKEGPSILRIQQVVRGDSAAYFCASSPLRLSGDTGELFFGEGSRLTVL.

The chain combines TRBV15 with TRBJ2-1, with D tentatively TRBD1 (6 bases). CDR1 LNHNV and CDR2 YYDKDF come from the germline V gene (reference sequence). V lost 0 bases and J lost 1, with 10 bases in between. The CDR3 loop spans 16 amino acids. CDR3 bases: TGTGCCACCAGCAGAGAAGGCAGGGGTTCCTACAATGAGCAGTTCTTC. It yields the protein CATSREGRGSYNEQFF.

This sequence joins TRBV18 and TRBJ2-2; TRBD2 aligns across 9 bases. This CDR3 region has 16 residues. Trimming took 3 bases from V and 2 from J; bases not matched to a gene: 4. The V gene's germline CDR1 is KGHSH and CDR2 LQKENI. The CDR3 protein is CASSPSSGANTGELFF. In nucleotides, the CDR3 is TGTGCCAGCTCACCTTCTAGCGGGGCCAACACCGGGGAGCTGTTTTTT.

The gene calls are TRBV6-5 and TRBJ1-2; 7 bases are a match to TRBD1. CDR1 is MNHEY, CDR2 SVGAGI, per germline. V was pared by 7 bases and J by 8 bases, with 16 bases of the junction left unmatched. The CDR3 has 15 residues. The CDR3 loop is CASNSARTGRGGYTF. The CDR3 nucleotides read TGTGCCAGCAATTCAGCCCGGACAGGCCGAGGGGGCTACACCTTC.

This chain connects TRBV15 to TRBJ2-7, with 8 positions matching TRBD1. The germline gives CDR1 LNHNV, CDR2 YYDKDF (reference sequence). J gave up 1 base and V 4 bases, and 3 bases lay outside the gene matches. The CDR3 is 14 residues long. The CDR3 region is CATSTRDRSYEQYF. As DNA, the CDR3 is TGTGCCACCAGCACTCGGGACAGGTCCTACGAGCAGTACTTC.

The sample holds one count of this clone. The chain is built from TRBV11-2 and TRBJ2-1, with D tentatively TRBD2 (5 bases). The CDR3 totals 12 residues. Trimming removed 5 bases at V and 6 bases at J, with 8 bases between. Per the germline V gene, CDR1 is SGHAT and CDR2 is FQNNGV. The CDR3 coding sequence is TGTGCCAGCAGCGATGGACTCAATGAGCAGTTCTTC. Amino acid sequence: CASSDGLNEQFF.

The chain employs TRBV19 and TRBJ2-3; D gene uncertain. This CDR3 is built from 13 residues. Germline V gene sequence: CDR1 LNHDA, CDR2 SQIVND (reference sequence). Trimming pared 6 bases from V and 1 base from J, leaving 8 bases between. CDR3 sequence reads: CASRPAGTDTQYF. CDR3 DNA: TGTGCCAGTAGACCGGCGGGCACAGATACGCAGTATTTT.

This chain links TRBV19 with TRBJ2-6, with a tentative D call TRBD2 (6 bases). The germline CDR1 and CDR2 sequences are LNHDA and SQIVND (reference sequence). Trimming pared 1 base from V and 0 bases from J, leaving 13 bases between. The CDR3 length is 18 residues. The CDR3 region is CASSIGGVAGSGANVLTF. CDR3 DNA: TGTGCCAGTAGTATAGGGGGGGTCGCAGGCTCTGGGGCCAACGTCCTGACTTTC.

The count of this clone is one. The same CDR3 also results from other DNA sequences found in this sample. V is TRBV5-1 and J is TRBJ2-7, with 10 bases aligning to TRBD2. Trimming at V came to 4 bases and at J to 0 bases, leaving 4 bases not matched to a gene. CDR3 length equals 15 residues. Germline V gene sequence: CDR1 SGHRS, CDR2 YFSETQ. CDR3 in DNA: TGCGCCAGCAGCACCGGGACTAGCGACTCCTACGAGCAGTACTTC. Protein product: CASSTGTSDSYEQYF. Supplemented by reference TRBV5-1 and TRBJ2-7, the full variable domain reads KAGVTQTPRYLIKTRGQQVTLSCSPISGHRSVSWYQQTPGQGLQFLFEYFSETQRNKGNFPGRFSGRQFSNSRSEMNVSTLELGDSALYLCASSTGTSDSYEQYFGPGTRLTVT.

The J gene is TRBJ2-1, the V gene TRBV11-2; 7 bases match TRBD1. Germline CDR1 and CDR2: SGHAT and FQNNGV. This CDR3 has 13 residues. Trimming removed 10 bases from V and 3 bases from J; junction bases left unmatched: 6. The CDR3 coding sequence is TGTGCCACCTCGACAGGGAACTACAATGAGCAGTTCTTC. Translating it yields CATSTGNYNEQFF.

J is TRBJ1-4 and V is TRBV18; perhaps TRBD1 as D (6 bases). V was shortened by 1 base and J by 0 bases, with 15 bases between the two germline ends. This CDR3 contains 18 residues. Germline V gene lookup returns CDR1 KGHSH and CDR2 LQKENI. The CDR3 spells CASSPRSQGHPTNEKLFF. The CDR3 DNA reads as TGTGCCAGCTCACCACGATCGCAGGGGCACCCAACTAATGAAAAACTGTTTTTT. The full variable domain, rest sourced from reference TRBV18 and TRBJ1-4, is NAGVMQNPRHLVRRRGQEARLRCSPMKGHSHVYWYRQLPEEGLKFMVYLQKENIIDESGMPKERFSAEFPKEGPSILRIQQVVRGDSAAYFCASSPRSQGHPTNEKLFFGSGTQLSVL.

The V call is TRBV24-1, the J call TRBJ1-5; 10 bases are a match to TRBD1. This CDR3 spans 14 amino acids. Trimming removed 10 bases from V and 2 bases from J; junction bases left unmatched: 4. CDR1 is KGHDR and CDR2 is SFDVKD in the germline V gene. The CDR3 here is CATGQGVGNQPQHF. CDR3 sequence (DNA): TGTGCCACTGGACAGGGGGTTGGCAATCAGCCCCAGCATTTT.